This T cell receptor (gamma chain) was sequenced for a study of gamma-delta chains in newborns, infants, children. Study in general: Innate gammadelta T cells reportedly expand polyclonally right after birth, driven by microbial exposure, per the title.

The CDR3 region is 26 residues in length, termini included. Germline V gene lookup returns CDR1 GITISATS and CDR2 ISYDGTV (reference sequence). TCRdb repeated clone calling on the reads with CATT. The profile shows about 520 gamma-chain clones, 70% to 90% of them singletons. In the case of this clone: No DNA is shown, since the ends of the CDR3 on it are uncertain; the CDR3 is the one TCRdb lists.

This sequence was found in a child who was a newborn, infant or young child, either healthy, febrile or measles-vaccinated (not recorded which). This table probably holds off-target reads from a library built for another chain. Sequencing used blood, obtained at baseline. The J gene is uncalled and the V gene is TRGV9. The CDR3 sequence: CACDTVRGSSSWDTRQMFFGTGIKLF.